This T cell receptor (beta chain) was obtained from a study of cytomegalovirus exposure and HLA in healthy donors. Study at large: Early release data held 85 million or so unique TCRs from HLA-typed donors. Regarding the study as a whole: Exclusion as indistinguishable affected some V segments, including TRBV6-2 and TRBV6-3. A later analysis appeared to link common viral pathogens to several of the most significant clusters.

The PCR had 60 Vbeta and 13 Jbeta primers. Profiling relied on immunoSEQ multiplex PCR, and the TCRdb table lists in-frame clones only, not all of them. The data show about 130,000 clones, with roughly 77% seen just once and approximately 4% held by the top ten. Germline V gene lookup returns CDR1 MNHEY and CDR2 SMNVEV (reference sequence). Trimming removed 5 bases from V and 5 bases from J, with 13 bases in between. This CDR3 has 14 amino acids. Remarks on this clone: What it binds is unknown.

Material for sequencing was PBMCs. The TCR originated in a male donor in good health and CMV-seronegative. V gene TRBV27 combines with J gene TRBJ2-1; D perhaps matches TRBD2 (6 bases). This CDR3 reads CASSPESGHNEQFF. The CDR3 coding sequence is TGTGCCAGCAGTCCGGAAAGCGGGCACAATGAGCAGTTCTTC.